The subject of this entry is one TCR beta chain. This entry belongs to a study of PD-1 blockade in classical Hodgkin lymphoma. The data were produced by immunoSEQ multiplex PCR, yet TCRdb's version contains in-frame clones alone and is incomplete. The sample has 100,000 or so clones, roughly 90% seen once; the top ten hold 15% to 20%. Described time point: cycle 4 day 1 (C4D1), after five to seven weeks of nivolumab. After autologous stem cell transplantation all patients relapsed, and prior brentuximab vedotin exposure differed between cohorts. V lost 4 bases and J 4 bases, leaving 18 bases between the germline ends. The CDR3 runs 16 residues. Germline CDR1 SGHTS, CDR2 YDEGEE.

The specimen comprised peripheral blood mononuclear cells (PBMCs), sampled before the fourth cycle of nivolumab. The chain joins TRBV5-8 to TRBJ2-1; D tentatively reads TRBD1 or TRBD2 (5 bases each). The source of this sequence is a human donor with classical Hodgkin lymphoma. This CDR3 reads CASSRGSPSGYNEQFF. The CDR3 nucleotides are TGTGCCAGCAGCCGGGGCTCACCGTCCGGATACAATGAGCAGTTCTTC.